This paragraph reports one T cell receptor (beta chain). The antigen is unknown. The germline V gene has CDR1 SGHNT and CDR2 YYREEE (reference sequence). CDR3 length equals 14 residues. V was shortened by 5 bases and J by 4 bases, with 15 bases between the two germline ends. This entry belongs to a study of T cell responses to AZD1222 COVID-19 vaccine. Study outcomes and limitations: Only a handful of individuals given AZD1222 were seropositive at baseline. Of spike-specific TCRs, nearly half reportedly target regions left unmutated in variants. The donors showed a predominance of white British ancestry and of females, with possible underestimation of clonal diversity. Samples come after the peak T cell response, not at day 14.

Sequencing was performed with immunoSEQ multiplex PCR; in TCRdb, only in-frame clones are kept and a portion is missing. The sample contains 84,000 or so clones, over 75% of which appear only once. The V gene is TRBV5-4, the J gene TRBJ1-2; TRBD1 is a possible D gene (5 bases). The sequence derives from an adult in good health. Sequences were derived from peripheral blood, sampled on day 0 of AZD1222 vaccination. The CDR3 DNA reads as TGTGCCAGCAGGTCGAACCGGGACGGCTATGGCTACACCTTC. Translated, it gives CASRSNRDGYGYTF.